This TCR beta chain appears in the sequencing data of a study of blood T cell repertoires in COVID-19. Generated by immunoSEQ multiplex PCR, the TCRdb table keeps only in-frame clones and is missing some. Of fewer than 200,000 clones in the sample, 75% to 80% were seen once. Per germline, CDR1 KGHDR and CDR2 SFDVKD. There are 16 residues in the CDR3. V shed 4 bases and J 7 bases; nucleotides not matched to a gene: 10. The sequenced sample consisted of peripheral blood. This chain links TRBV24-1 with TRBJ2-1, with TRBD1 matching 9 bases. The receptor was isolated from a woman aged 70-85 years with acute or convalescent COVID-19. This chain's CDR3 is CATSETQGAPRNEQFF. CDR3 sequence (DNA): TGTGCCACCAGTGAAACACAGGGGGCGCCGAGGAATGAGCAGTTCTTC.